The 16 T cell receptor beta chains listed next were all sequenced from one sample in a study of T-cell reconstitution after alpha-beta-depleted transplantation in children. Molecular barcoding with unique molecular identifiers was used for the TCRbeta library. TCRdb re-analysed the PCR reads in MiXCR, keeping a single row per CDR3 protein. The table lists fewer than 400,000 distinct CDR3 sequences, approximately 23% of them singletons, with approximately 11% in the top ten. The specimen was PBMCs, mostly from graft donor cells, collected 180 days after TCRalphabeta/CD19-depleted stem cell transplant. All receptors derive from a male patient younger than 18 who had a stem cell transplant for acute lymphoblastic leukemia, so the T cells may come from the graft donor.

This clonotype has only a few counts. This chain joins TRBV28 and TRBJ2-7, with 13 bases matching TRBD2. V was clipped by 4 bases and J by 4 bases; unmatched bases: 4. This CDR3 contains 15 residues. Germline CDR1 and CDR2: MDHEN and SYDVKM. In nucleotides, the CDR3 is TGTGCCAGCAGTTCGCGGACTAGCGGGAGATACGAGCAGTACTTC. This gives the protein CASSSRTSGRYEQYF.

This clonotype was counted a few times. The chain links TRBV28 to TRBJ1-1; D perhaps matches TRBD1 (6 bases). Looked up from germline, CDR1 is MDHEN and CDR2 is SYDVKM. Trimming took 6 bases from V and 2 from J, leaving 13 bases between them. The CDR3 extends over 14 amino acids. The CDR3 sequence: CASSHRDPNTEAFF. The CDR3 nucleotides are TGTGCCAGCAGCCACAGGGATCCAAACACTGAAGCTTTCTTT. The variable domain in full, with the rest retrieved from reference TRBV28 and TRBJ1-1, is DVKVTQSSRYLVKRTGEKVFLECVQDMDHENMFWYRQDPGLGLRLIYFSYDVKMKEKGDIPEGYSVSREKKERFSLILESASTNQTSMYLCASSHRDPNTEAFFGQGTRLTVV.

The gene calls are TRBV4-1 and TRBJ1-2; D unresolved. Trimming cost V 4 bases and J 2 bases, with 14 bases left between them. This CDR3 has 15 residues. Germline lookup yields CDR1 MGHRA and CDR2 YSYEKL. The CDR3 loop reads CASSLEAVGNYGYTF. The CDR3 DNA reads TGCGCCAGCAGCCTCGAAGCGGTAGGGAACTATGGCTACACCTTC.

V is TRBV7-6 and J is TRBJ2-1, with 9 nucleotides matching TRBD2. There are 18 residues in the CDR3. V was pared by 7 bases and J by 3 bases, with 16 bases of the junction left unmatched. Germline values: CDR1 SGHVS, CDR2 FNYEAQ. The CDR3 region is CASTSVKGKREVYNEQFF. The CDR3 DNA sequence: TGTGCCAGCACCTCGGTTAAGGGAAAGCGGGAGGTCTACAATGAGCAGTTCTTC.

Only a few counts were recorded for this clonotype. The chain links TRBV4-1 to TRBJ2-5, with 12 bases that match TRBD2. This CDR3 comprises 17 residues. Germline CDR1 MGHRA, CDR2 YSYEKL. The junction had 8 bases not matched to a gene; V was cut back by 3 bases and J by 3 bases. CDR3 protein: CASSHQTSGSWKETQYF. The CDR3 coding sequence is TGCGCCAGCAGCCATCAGACTAGCGGGAGCTGGAAAGAGACCCAGTACTTC.

The chain combines TRBV7-9 with TRBJ1-2; 8 nucleotides agree with TRBD1. The germline V gene has CDR1 SEHNR and CDR2 FQNEAQ (reference sequence). The V and J ends lost 1 base and 2 bases, in that order; junction bases with no gene match: 6. The CDR3 runs to 16 residues. As DNA, the CDR3 is TGTGCCAGCAGCTTAGGAGGACAGGGTTTCAACTATGGCTACACCTTC. Its protein is CASSLGGQGFNYGYTF. Together with reference TRBV7-9 and TRBJ1-2, the CDR3 gives the full variable domain: DTGVSQNPRHKITKRGQNVTFRCDPISEHNRLYWYRQTLGQGPEFLTYFQNEAQLEKSRLLSDRFSAERPKGSFSTLEIQRTEQGDSAMYLCASSLGGQGFNYGYTFGSGTRLTVV.

The V call is TRBV5-6, the J call TRBJ2-4; D perhaps matches TRBD2 (5 bases). The CDR3 is 15 residues long. CDR1 and CDR2 (germline): SGHDT, YYEEEE. V lost 4 bases, J lost 0 bases, and 11 bases lay in between. The CDR3, as DNA: TGTGCCAGCAGCCCCCCAGCGGAAGCCAAAAACATTCAGTACTTC. Translation gives CASSPPAEAKNIQYF.

This clonotype was counted a few times. The rearrangement uses TRBV7-8 and TRBJ1-2; D is ambiguous. Trimming removed 5 bases at V and 0 bases at J, with 13 bases between. The germline gives CDR1 SGHVS, CDR2 FQNEAQ. This CDR3 has 15 residues. The CDR3 sequence: CASSLRPAANYGYTF. The CDR3 DNA reads as TGTGCCAGCAGCCTCCGTCCGGCCGCTAACTATGGCTACACCTTC.

This clonotype was counted a single time. The V and J genes are TRBV7-3 and TRBJ2-3, with 10 positions matching TRBD2. Germline V gene data show CDR1 as SGHTA and CDR2 as FQGTGA. The CDR3 is made up of 16 amino acids. Trimming removed 5 bases from V and 6 bases from J; junction bases left unmatched: 11. CDR3 amino acids: CASSASGSSLGDTQYF. The CDR3 coding sequence is TGTGCCAGCAGCGCTAGCGGGAGCTCCCTAGGGGATACGCAGTATTTT. The full variable domain, rest sourced from reference TRBV7-3 and TRBJ2-3, is GAGVSQTPSNKVTEKGKYVELRCDPISGHTALYWYRQSLGQGPEFLIYFQGTGAADDSGLPNDRFFAVRPEGSVSTLKIQRTERGDSAVYLCASSASGSSLGDTQYFGPGTRLTVL.

The chain joins TRBV20-1 to TRBJ2-1; 10 nucleotides line up with TRBD2. The CDR3 has 16 residues. The V and J ends lost 1 base and 4 bases, in that order; junction bases with no gene match: 7. CDR1 is DFQATT and CDR2 is SNEGSKA in the germline V gene (reference sequence). The CDR3: CSARAPGLAVYNEQFF. The CDR3 nucleotides are TGCAGTGCTAGAGCCCCCGGACTAGCGGTTTACAATGAGCAGTTCTTC.

This clonotype turned up a few times. The gene calls are TRBV29-1 and TRBJ2-3; possibly TRBD1 for D (5 bases). CDR1 and CDR2 (germline): SQVTM, ANQGSEA. CDR3 length equals 15 residues. Trimming pared 0 bases from V and 0 bases from J, leaving 10 bases between. CDR3: CSVEEQGVSTDTQYF. The CDR3 nucleotides read TGCAGCGTTGAAGAACAAGGGGTCAGCACAGATACGCAGTATTTT.

The table lists this clonotype with many counts. The chain combines TRBV5-1 with TRBJ1-2; 12 bases are a match to TRBD1. Trimming cost V 3 bases and J 8 bases; bases outside gene matches: 11. The CDR3 contains 16 residues. Germline CDR1 reads SGHRS; CDR2 reads YFSETQ. In DNA form, the CDR3 reads TGCGCCAGCAGCTCGTACGGGGGACAGGGGGCGCGCGGCTACACCTTC. Translating gives CASSSYGGQGARGYTF.

The chain has TRBV29-1 and TRBJ1-2, with D unresolved. The CDR3 is 15 residues long. With 0 bases removed from V and 8 bases from J, the gap between germline ends came to 19 bases. CDR1 and CDR2 (germline): SQVTM, ANQGSEA. CDR3 sequence (DNA): TGCAGCGTTGAAGATCTTGGCATGCGTAATCTGGGCTACACCTTC. Protein product: CSVEDLGMRNLGYTF.

The chain combines TRBV5-5 with TRBJ1-5, with D maybe TRBD1 (5 bases). The CDR3 is 17 amino acids. V was pared by 4 bases and J by 0 bases, with 17 bases between. Germline assignment: CDR1 SGHKS and CDR2 YYEKEE (reference sequence). CDR3 sequence (DNA): TGTGCCAGCAGCCCCCGGCCCGGACAAAGTAGCAATCAGCCCCAGCATTTT. Residues: CASSPRPGQSSNQPQHF. Together with reference TRBV5-5 and TRBJ1-5, the CDR3 gives the full variable domain: DAGVTQSPTHLIKTRGQQVTLRCSPISGHKSVSWYQQVLGQGPQFIFQYYEKEERGRGNFPDRFSARQFPNYSSELNVNALLLGDSALYLCASSPRPGQSSNQPQHFGDGTRLSIL.

This clonotype was seen repeatedly, ten times or more. The V call is TRBV5-1, the J call TRBJ2-2, with 8 bases matching TRBD2. This CDR3 is built from 15 residues. Trimming took 2 bases from V and 6 from J; bases not matched to a gene: 6. Germline CDR1 is SGHRS and CDR2 is YFSETQ. The CDR3 region is CASSFRLAFPGELFF. CDR3 in DNA: TGCGCCAGCAGCTTCAGACTAGCGTTCCCCGGGGAGCTGTTTTTT.

Ten or more counts support this clonotype. The rearrangement links TRBV12-3 or TRBV12-4 to TRBJ1-5; 8 bases are a match to TRBD1. This CDR3 has 14 residues. Trimming took 3 bases from V and 4 from J; bases not matched to a gene: 2. This CDR3 is CASSFGTGNQPQHF. The CDR3 DNA reads TGTGCCAGCAGTTTCGGGACAGGTAATCAGCCCCAGCATTTT.